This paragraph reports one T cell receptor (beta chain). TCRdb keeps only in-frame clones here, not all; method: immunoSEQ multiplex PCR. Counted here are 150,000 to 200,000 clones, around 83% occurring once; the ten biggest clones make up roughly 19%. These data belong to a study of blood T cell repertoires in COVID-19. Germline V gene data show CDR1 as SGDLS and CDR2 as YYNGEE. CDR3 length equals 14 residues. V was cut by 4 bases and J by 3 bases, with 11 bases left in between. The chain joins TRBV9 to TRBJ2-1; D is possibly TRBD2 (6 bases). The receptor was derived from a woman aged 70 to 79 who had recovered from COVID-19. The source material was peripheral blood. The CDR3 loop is CASSFGGNYNEQFF. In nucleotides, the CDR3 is TGTGCCAGCAGCTTCGGAGGGAACTACAATGAGCAGTTCTTC.